These 30 T cell receptor beta chains came from one sample sequenced in a study of breast tumors, draining lymph nodes, adjacent tissues. TCRdb re-analysed the multiplex PCR reads in MiXCR, keeping a single row per CDR3 protein. In the table there are roughly 130,000 distinct CDR3 sequences, approximately 30% of which are singletons. The lymph nodes were axillary draining lymph nodes from breast cancer patients. The sequenced sample consisted of axillary lymph node tissue. The receptors were sampled from a female donor with breast cancer. Some clones in this sample may be carry-over from other donors' samples.

The chain employs TRBV12-3 or TRBV12-4 and TRBJ2-1, with TRBD2 as a possible D gene (7 bases). The V gene lost 3 bases and the J gene lost 9 bases, with 15 bases spanning the gap. The CDR3 runs 14 residues. CDR3 in amino acids: CASSLKSGEGEQFF. In DNA form, the CDR3 reads TGTGCCAGCAGTTTGAAGTCAGGGGAGGGTGAGCAGTTCTTC.

Comments on this clonotype: Mismatch with germline at one junction end may stem from a read error. CDR3 nucleotides: TGCGCCAGCAGCTTGGAAGCAGGGGGGGTCGTCGGGGCCGACGTCCTGACTTTC. Amino acid sequence: CASSLEAGGVVGADVLTF. This sequence joins TRBV5-1 and TRBJ2-6, with D perhaps matching TRBD1 or TRBD2 (7 bases each). The CDR3 is made up of 18 amino acids. Germline V lookup: CDR1 SGHRS, CDR2 YFSETQ.

This clonotype was picked up many times. CDR3 in DNA: TGTGCCATCAGCGACAGGGAGACCCAGTACTTC. Translated: CAISDRETQYF. The chain carries TRBV10-3 and TRBJ2-5; D is perhaps TRBD1 (6 bases). Germline CDR1 is ENHRY and CDR2 is SYGVKD. The ends were cut back, 6 bases at V and 5 bases at J, with 7 bases in the middle. There are 11 residues in the CDR3.

The sample holds many counts of this clonotype. This chain joins TRBV20-1 and TRBJ1-2; TRBD1 is a possible D gene (6 bases). Between the trimmed V and J ends, which lost 7 bases and 3 bases, there was a span of 12 bases. The CDR3 totals 12 residues. CDR1 DFQATT and CDR2 SNEGSKA come from the germline V gene (reference sequence). Here the CDR3 DNA reads TGCAGTGGCCCACAGGGTTACTATGGCTACACCTTC. This gives the protein CSGPQGYYGYTF.

This clonotype has at least ten counts. The chain employs TRBV28 and TRBJ2-5; 7 positions agree with TRBD2. The CDR3 spans 14 residues. The ends lost 5 bases at V and 9 bases at J; junction bases unmatched: 12. Germline-derived CDR1 and CDR2 are MDHEN and SYDVKM. DNA for the CDR3: TGTGCCAGCAGTAGCCAAGGGGAGGGTGGTTCCCAGTACTTC. Translation: CASSSQGEGGSQYF.

This clonotype has a handful of counts. This rearrangement joins TRBV4-3 to TRBJ2-1, with D possibly matching TRBD2 (5 bases). V was trimmed by 3 bases and J by 0 bases, leaving 15 bases between them. The CDR3 sequence is 17 residues long. From germline, CDR1 is LGHNA and CDR2 YSLEER. The CDR3 reads CASSHTTIQSSYNEQFF. The CDR3 coding sequence is TGCGCCAGCAGCCATACGACTATACAGAGCTCCTACAATGAGCAGTTCTTC.

A remark on this clonotype: A read error may be the cause here, since a much bigger clone is one base away. The chain joins TRBV11-1 to TRBJ2-5, with no clear D. The CDR3 runs 11 residues. Germline loops: CDR1 SGHAT, CDR2 FQDESV (reference sequence). The CDR3 protein is CASRKGESQYF. CDR3 nucleotide sequence: TGTGCCAGCAGGAAAGGAGAGTCCCAGTACTTC.

This clonotype was detected ten times or more. J is TRBJ2-5 and V is TRBV6-1, with 9 bases lining up with TRBD2. Germline CDR1 and CDR2: MNHNS and SASEGT. This CDR3 is 16 amino acids long. V was clipped by 3 bases and J by 5 bases; unmatched bases: 10. CDR3 loop: CASSDPGQLAGETQYF. The CDR3 DNA reads as TGTGCCAGCAGTGACCCGGGACAGCTAGCGGGGGAGACCCAGTACTTC.

With regard to this clonotype: No conserved phenylalanine or tryptophan ends this CDR3, so it is likely a read error. This chain links TRBV5-1 with TRBJ1-1; no clear D gene. CDR1 is SGHRS, CDR2 YFSETQ, per germline. CDR3 length: 17 residues. Trimming left V 1 base short and J 1 base short, with 17 bases between. The DNA of the CDR3 is TGCGCCAGCAGCTTGTTCGTCGGTGGCAGGACGAACACTGAAGCTTTCTGT. It is translated as CASSLFVGGRTNTEAFC.

This clonotype showed up just once. It is unclear where the CDR3 begins or ends on the DNA, so no DNA is shown, and the CDR3 is as TCRdb lists it. The V gene is TRBV7-8, the J gene TRBJ2-2; the table assigns TRBD2, which was not confirmed against the DNA. From germline, CDR1 is SGHVS and CDR2 FQNEAQ. The CDR3 length equals 20 residues, ends included. The CDR3 here is CASSFYICSARPMSTGELFF.

This clonotype appeared many times. The genes are TRBV7-8 and TRBJ2-5; 10 positions match TRBD2. Germline CDR1 and CDR2: SGHVS and FQNEAQ. There are 16 residues in the CDR3. Trimming took 3 bases from V and 3 from J; bases not matched to a gene: 7. The CDR3 DNA sequence: TGTGCCAGCAGCTTTGGTAGCGGGGGGCTGGAAGAGACCCAGTACTTC. Translation gives CASSFGSGGLEETQYF.

This clonotype was detected ten times or more. Relative to the germline gene, one junction end is altered; a read error may explain this. The chain recombines TRBV2 with TRBJ2-3, with 9 nucleotides matching TRBD1. The CDR3 is made up of 15 amino acids. Germline V gene lookup returns CDR1 SNHLY and CDR2 FYNNEI. As DNA, the CDR3 is TGTGCCAGCAGGGAAGACAGGGGGGAGGCAGATACGCAGTATTTT. Its translation: CASREDRGEADTQYF.

In its sample, this clonotype was seen many times. The chain is built from TRBV7-2 and TRBJ2-1, with TRBD2 matching 7 bases. This CDR3 is 16 amino acids long. In germline, CDR1 is SGHTA, CDR2 FQGNSA. Germline trimming cut 0 bases from V and 5 bases from J; bases unmatched to any gene: 7. This chain's CDR3 is CASSLALASGNNEQFF. The CDR3 DNA reads as TGTGCCAGCAGCTTAGCTTTGGCTAGCGGAAACAATGAGCAGTTCTTC.

Ten or more counts support this clonotype. The chain joins TRBV3-1 to TRBJ1-6; the D gene is possibly TRBD1 (5 bases). Germline V CDR1 and CDR2: LGHDT, YNNKEL (reference sequence). The V and J ends lost 2 bases and 13 bases respectively, with 12 bases between them. The CDR3 contains 13 residues. The CDR3 nucleotides are TGTGCCAGCAGCCAATTACAGGTAGTCCCCCTCCACTTT. Protein sequence: CASSQLQVVPLHF.

This clonotype has a count of ten or more. The chain combines TRBV19 with TRBJ2-2, with 10 bases that match TRBD1. CDR1 and CDR2 from the germline V gene are LNHDA and SQIVND (reference sequence). The V gene end was trimmed by 4 bases and the J gene end by 7 bases; junction bases not matched to a gene: 9. The CDR3 sequence is 16 residues long. The CDR3 loop is CASSTWTGGPGGELFF. The DNA of the CDR3 is TGTGCCAGTAGTACCTGGACAGGGGGTCCTGGCGGGGAGCTGTTTTTT.

The rearrangement joins TRBV12-5 to TRBJ1-2; D remains ambiguous. The CDR3 is made up of 16 amino acids. V was clipped by 3 bases and J by 2 bases, with 16 bases between them. Germline V gene data show CDR1 as LGHNT and CDR2 as FRNRAP. DNA of the CDR3: TGTGCTAGTGGTTTAAAGGTCTCAGACGTCAACTATGGCTACACCTTC. Translation gives CASGLKVSDVNYGYTF.

This chain joins TRBV20-1 and TRBJ1-5; the D gene is possibly TRBD1 (6 bases). Trimming removed 3 bases from V and 5 bases from J, with 17 bases in between. The germline CDR1 and CDR2 sequences are DFQATT and SNEGSKA (reference sequence). This CDR3 spans 15 amino acids. The CDR3 sequence is CSASGGGPRDQPQHF. The CDR3 DNA reads as TGCAGTGCTAGCGGGGGGGGGCCGAGGGATCAGCCCCAGCATTTT.

This clonotype was counted at least ten times. CDR3 amino acids: CASSFRDRGGYTF. CDR3 bases: TGTGCCAGCAGTTTTAGGGACCGAGGAGGCTACACCTTC. The chain recombines TRBV27 with TRBJ1-2, with TRBD1 as a possible D gene (5 bases). V was cut by 3 bases and J by 8 bases, with 13 bases left in between. The CDR3 has 13 amino acids. Germline lookup yields CDR1 MNHEY and CDR2 SMNVEV (reference sequence).

The sample holds many counts of this clonotype. The chain has TRBV5-8 and TRBJ2-2; D unresolved. Germline CDR1 reads SGHTS; CDR2 reads YDEGEE. V shed 6 bases and J shed 1 base, with 13 bases lying between them. The CDR3 is 15 residues long. CDR3 DNA sequence: TGTGCCAGCACCCATACGACGGAGAACACCGGGGAGCTGTTTTTT. This sequence encodes CASTHTTENTGELFF.

This clonotype was seen a few times. A much larger clone is a single base away; this may be a read error. The chain combines TRBV5-1 with TRBJ1-2; no firm D call. The CDR3 consists of 14 residues. CDR1 and CDR2 (germline): SGHRS, YFSETQ. This CDR3 reads CASSEDQSGYGYAF. The CDR3 DNA follows: TGCGCCAGCAGCGAGGACCAATCTGGCTATGGCTACGCCTTC.

In its sample, this clonotype was seen many times. The chain recombines TRBV29-1 with TRBJ1-4; 9 nucleotides match TRBD1. The germline V gene encodes CDR1 SQVTM and CDR2 ANQGSEA. This CDR3 region has 15 residues. Trimming cost V 7 bases and J 4 bases; bases outside gene matches: 10. CDR3 nucleotide sequence: TGCAGCGCCTCTGGTCAGACAGGGGGTAATGAAAAACTGTTTTTT. Protein product: CSASGQTGGNEKLFF.

V usage is TRBV24-1 and J usage is TRBJ1-3, with TRBD1 identical over 11 bases. Unmatched junction bases numbered 7, after V lost 7 bases and J lost 3 bases. The CDR3 is 16 amino acids. The V gene's germline CDR1 is KGHDR and CDR2 SFDVKD. The CDR3 region is CATRTGQGAGGNTIYF. The DNA for the CDR3 is TGTGCCACCAGGACCGGACAGGGGGCGGGTGGAAACACCATATATTTT.

This clonotype was picked up many times. The chain employs TRBV6-5 and TRBJ2-7; a possible D gene is TRBD1 (6 bases). The V end lost 4 bases, the J end lost 0 bases, and 10 bases lay between the germline ends. The CDR3 loop spans 14 amino acids. From germline, CDR1 is MNHEY and CDR2 SVGAGI. DNA for the CDR3: TGTGCCAGCAGTTCGACAGGAACCTCCTACGAGCAGTACGTC. It translates to CASSSTGTSYEQYV.

A note on this clonotype: A much larger clone is a single base away; this may be a read error. This chain joins TRBV28 and TRBJ1-6; tentatively, D is TRBD1 (6 bases). Germline V gene data show CDR1 as MDHEN and CDR2 as SYDVKM. The CDR3 runs 16 residues. This chain's CDR3 is CTSSIPTGIGNSPLHF. The CDR3 bases are TGTACCAGCAGTATCCCTACAGGGATTGGGAATTCACCCCTCCACTTT.

The chain has TRBV12-5 and TRBJ1-1; TRBD1 is a possible D gene (6 bases). The CDR3 spans 16 residues. Germline V CDR1 and CDR2: LGHNT, FRNRAP. The ends were cut back, 0 bases at V and 1 base at J, with 12 bases in the middle. The CDR3 sequence is CASGLVKGGWNTEAFF. The DNA of the CDR3 is TGTGCTAGTGGTTTGGTCAAAGGGGGATGGAACACTGAAGCTTTCTTT.

The chain carries TRBV30 and TRBJ1-1, with no clear D. The length of the CDR3 is 15 residues. Per germline, CDR1 GTSNPN and CDR2 SVGIG (reference sequence). With 0 bases removed from V and 0 bases from J, the gap between germline ends came to 11 bases. The CDR3: CAWSVRVGMNTEAFF. The CDR3 nucleotides read TGTGCCTGGAGTGTACGGGTGGGCATGAACACTGAAGCTTTCTTT.

This chain uses TRBV15 with TRBJ2-3, with a possible D match to TRBD1 (6 bases). CDR1 and CDR2 (germline): LNHNV, YYDKDF (reference sequence). The V end was cut by 3 bases, the J end by 1 base, with 20 bases between. CDR3 size: 18 residues. The CDR3 is CATSSVGGGRTGTDTQYF. CDR3 nucleotide sequence: TGTGCCACCAGCAGCGTAGGTGGGGGCCGCACTGGCACAGATACGCAGTATTTT. Full variable domain (outside the CDR3, taken from reference TRBV15 and TRBJ2-3): DAMVIQNPRYQVTQFGKPVTLSCSQTLNHNVMYWYQQKSSQAPKLLFHYYDKDFNNEADTPDNFQSRRPNTSFCFLDIRSPGLGDTAMYLCATSSVGGGRTGTDTQYFGPGTRLTVL.

This sequence joins TRBV29-1 and TRBJ2-3; no clear D. Germline V CDR1 and CDR2: SQVTM, ANQGSEA. V lost 5 bases, J lost 2 bases, and 11 bases lay in between. This CDR3 comprises 13 residues. The CDR3 protein is CSVPGRNTDTQYF. The CDR3 nucleotides are TGCAGCGTTCCTGGACGGAACACAGATACGCAGTATTTT.

This clonotype was seen a few times. The CDR3 DNA is TGTGCCAGTAGTATCGTGGCAGCCACTGAAGCTTTCTTT. Translation: CASSIVAATEAFF. V and J are TRBV19 and TRBJ1-1; D is unresolved. The length of the CDR3 is 13 residues. Germline lookup yields CDR1 LNHDA and CDR2 SQIVND (reference sequence). V dropped 3 bases and J dropped 4 bases, with 9 bases sitting between them.

At least ten counts were recorded for this clonotype. This chain links TRBV20-1 with TRBJ2-7; 7 bases match TRBD1. Germline CDR1 is DFQATT and CDR2 is SNEGSKA (reference sequence). V was pared by 3 bases and J by 3 bases, with 5 bases of the junction left unmatched. The CDR3 is made up of 13 amino acids. The CDR3 region is CSASSTGSYEQYF. The DNA for the CDR3 is TGCAGTGCTAGTTCGACAGGGAGCTACGAGCAGTACTTC.